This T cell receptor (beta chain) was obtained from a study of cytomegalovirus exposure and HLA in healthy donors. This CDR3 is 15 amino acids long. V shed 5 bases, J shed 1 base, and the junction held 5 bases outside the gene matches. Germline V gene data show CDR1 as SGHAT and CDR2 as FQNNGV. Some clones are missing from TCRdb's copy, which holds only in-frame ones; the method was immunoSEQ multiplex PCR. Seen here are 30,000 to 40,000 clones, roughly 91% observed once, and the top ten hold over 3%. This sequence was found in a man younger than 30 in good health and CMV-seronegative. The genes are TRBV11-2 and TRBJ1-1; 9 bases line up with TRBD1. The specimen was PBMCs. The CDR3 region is CASSQGTGWNTEAFF. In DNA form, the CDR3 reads TGTGCCAGCAGCCAGGGGACAGGGTGGAACACTGAAGCTTTCTTT.